This TCR beta chain was sequenced during a study of cytomegalovirus exposure and HLA in healthy donors. Study as a whole: The 110 or so validation repertoires used the same platform as the 500 to 700 first-cohort repertoires, a later analysis reported.

These donors were members of the approximately 110-subject validation cohort, a group separate from the roughly 670-subject first cohort. The V gene's germline CDR1 is SGDLS and CDR2 YYNGEE. The length of the CDR3 is 16 residues. Trimming stripped 4 bases from V and 5 bases from J, with 20 bases between. TCRdb's table, derived via immunoSEQ multiplex PCR, lists solely in-frame clones and lacks some. The repertoire holds 200,000 to 300,000 clones, with about 88% as singletons. The sequenced sample consisted of PBMCs. The TCR originated in a man aged 18 to 29 in good health and CMV-seropositive. This chain links TRBV9 with TRBJ2-3, with D possibly matching TRBD1 (7 bases). The DNA of the CDR3 is TGTGCCAGCAGCTTCACGACAGGGAGGACGGGAGATACGCAGTATTTT. This sequence encodes CASSFTTGRTGDTQYF.